These 4 T cell receptor beta chains were sequenced from one sample in a study of OX40 agonist ivuxolimab in advanced cancers. The assay was immunoSEQ multiplex PCR, and TCRdb's table has in-frame clones only and misses some. The sample contains tens of thousands of clones, around 85% of which appear only once. This specimen was CD4+ or CD8+ T cells sorted from blood, taken in a trial of the OX40 agonist ivuxolimab. These receptor sequences come from an adult with an advanced solid tumor such as melanoma, head and neck, liver or kidney cancer.

V and J are TRBV6-5 and TRBJ1-5; D perhaps matches TRBD1 (5 bases). V was clipped by 9 bases and J by 2 bases, with 8 bases between them. Germline CDR1 MNHEY, CDR2 SVGAGI. The CDR3 totals 12 residues. In DNA, the CDR3 is TGTGCCAGTGGGGACGGCAATCAGCCCCAGCATTTT. Translating it yields CASGDGNQPQHF.

This chain uses TRBV6-5 with TRBJ2-4; no clear D gene. Germline CDR1 is MNHEY and CDR2 is SVGAGI. CDR3 length equals 14 residues. Trimming removed 4 bases from V and 1 base from J, with 8 bases in between. DNA for the CDR3: TGTGCCAGCAGTTCCTCCTTTGCCAAAAACATTCAGTACTTC. Its translation is CASSSSFAKNIQYF.

The rearrangement joins TRBV4-3 to TRBJ2-5; D is possibly TRBD1 or TRBD2 (6 bases each). CDR1 is LGHNA, CDR2 YSLEER, per germline. V lost 0 bases, J lost 4 bases, and 12 bases lay in between. The CDR3 spans 15 residues. CDR3 protein: CASSQDNEGGETQYF. CDR3 sequence (DNA): TGCGCCAGCAGCCAAGATAATGAGGGGGGAGAGACCCAGTACTTC.

CDR3 region: CASRSKVSNQPQHF. CDR3 DNA sequence: TGTGCCAGCAGGTCAAAAGTTAGCAATCAGCCCCAGCATTTT. The chain couples TRBV6-5 to TRBJ1-5; D uncertain. The CDR3 is 14 amino acids. Trimming cost V 6 bases and J 0 bases, with 9 bases left between them. CDR1 and CDR2 (germline): MNHEY, SVGAGI.